The following is a TCR beta chain sequence with its context. The antigen it binds to is not known. No much larger clone exists at a distance of one base, and base qualities are not known. The data stem from a study of cytomegalovirus exposure and HLA in healthy donors (dated by TCRdb to between 2016 and 2019). Study-wide context: In an earlier analysis of several hundred of the donors, approximately 260 Gb of sequence data and 90 million to 120 million unique TCR beta sequences from 180 million or so T cells were reported. Roughly 300 gigabases of sequencing data and around 90 million unique TCR sequences made up an early release that covered 640 HLA-typed donors. Of the approximately 400 genotyped donors, 80% to 90% were placed in the genetic ancestry cluster associated with self-reported Caucasian donors. The study aimed to test whether signatures of past pathogen exposure could be identified by cataloging public T cell receptors. The study profiled the T cell repertoires of some 610 subjects by immunosequencing and related them to cytomegalovirus serostatus. A separate validation cohort of 90 to 150 different subjects was used in addition to the approximately 670-subject first cohort. The study combined high-throughput TCR immunosequencing, statistical association of individual TCRs with disease status, and machine learning to predict cytomegalovirus infection status. To study patterns of TCR occurrence, a later analysis re-analyzed previously published TCR beta repertoires from 600 to 750 donors and added high-resolution HLA genotyping. Rather than drawing on any new phenotypic data, the later analysis identified candidate immune exposures from TCR beta sequences and the way those sequences occurred across donors. In an earlier analysis of 587 of the donors, high-throughput TCR beta sequencing was used to judge whether each TCR beta V gene segment behaved as functional or pseudogenic. Alongside the repertoire data, information on donor age, sex, ethnicity and CMV serostatus was compiled. In a later genetic analysis, genome-wide SNP genotypes for about 65% of the roughly 670 donors were used, and that subset was treated as a discovery cohort. All discovery cohort repertoires had been generated on a single sequencing platform. Both class I and class II loci were covered by HLA typing, at four-digit resolution. The number of donors typed differed by locus, with about 629-640 for A, B, C, DRB1 and DQB1, around 500 for DQA1, over 600 for DPA1, and around 460 for DPB1. A handful of DR-DQ haplotypes were handled as single units for association and clustering because linkage in the cohort was strong. On average, about 240,000 unique TCR beta nucleotide sequences were sequenced per donor among a few hundred genotyped donors of the cohort, with 15% to 20% of those sequences being non-productive.

Receptors were amplified or captured by the immunoSEQ multiplex PCR assay. For the multiplex PCR, a mixture combining 60 forward primers for TCR Vbeta segments and 13 reverse primers for TCR Jbeta segments was used. The CDR3 region of rearranged TCR beta genes was amplified from genomic DNA by a multiplex PCR assay. The Illumina HiSeq System was used to sequence the amplified TCR beta libraries as 87-base-pair reads. The paper's processing steps were these. Across the roughly 640 repertoires, a later analysis counted around 80 million unique TCR beta chains, 9.5 million to 13 million of which were shared by at least two donors. Raw reads were error-corrected and collapsed into unique sequences with a nearest-neighbor algorithm that merged closely related sequences to remove PCR and sequencing errors. To assign V, D and J gene segments, CDR3 sequences were aligned to IMGT reference sequences. Each retained sequence needed at least a six-nucleotide match to both a V gene segment and a J gene segment. Rearrangements were classified as productive when the CDR3 lacked stop codons and remained in frame with V and J, and all other rearrangements were classified as non-productive. Following IMGT convention, CDR3 was defined as the stretch from the second conserved V-encoded cysteine up to the conserved J-encoded phenylalanine. Sequences without an unambiguous match to a single V gene segment were excluded from the earlier analysis of a few hundred of the donors. An earlier analysis of a few hundred of the donors called V segments functional above 56.7% productive rearrangements and segregating when the between-donor standard deviation exceeded 5%. A statistical classification framework was built to diagnose cytomegalovirus status from the catalog of TCR beta chain sequences. In a later analysis, V and J genes were assigned by comparing TCR nucleotide sequences against IMGT/GENE-DB human TR gene sequences. Using the TCRdist pipeline, a later analysis assigned CDR3 sequences along with most-parsimonious VDJ recombination scenarios. In a later analysis, each TCR beta chain was defined by its CDR3 amino acid sequence together with its V-gene family, and reads lacking a unique V-gene family were excluded. In a later analysis, 500 to 700 highly shared, low-generation-probability nucleotide sequences were removed to address suspected cross-contamination and a sequencing artifact. A later analysis calculated a clonal expansion index for each public chain from normalized within-repertoire ranks of inferred template counts. Generation probabilities in a later analysis came from a VDJ recombination model fitted to out-of-frame rearrangements, and those results were checked against IGoR. A later analysis scored TCR-TCR, TCR-HLA and TCR-CMV co-occurrence with hypergeometric tests, applying a repertoire-size bias correction to TCR pairs. To estimate false discovery rates, a later analysis permuted the HLA or CMV assignments 20 times. In a later analysis, co-occurring TCRs were grouped with DBSCAN, and TCRdist sequence similarity was added when clustering was performed within HLA-allele-positive subsets. Repertoires with fewer than 30,000 or more than 120,000 public chains, plus five repertoires with anomalous nucleotide sharing, were excluded from co-occurrence clustering. The immuneACCESS repertoire file appears here via TCRdb, limited to in-frame rearrangements. These files lack a portion of the clones; in checked studies, under half of the deficit traces to unresolved V genes, and the cause of the others is not known. From that table come the V and J calls and clone size; the DNA was used to work out D and trimming. The sample table shows around 140,000 clones, and approximately 10% are seen once. Roughly 7% of the sample belongs to the ten largest clones.

The investigation overall reported the following: When HLA alleles, especially DR and DQ, strongly co-occurred, TCR associations were difficult to assign to individual alleles. The study gave a list of over 150 TCR beta chains associated with cytomegalovirus. This cohort had only TCR beta chains sequenced, and the lack of alpha or paired-chain data limited which features could be detected. The earlier analysis of approximately 590 of the donors excluded roughly 16 rarely observed V segments, including chromosome 9 orphons, because counts were too low. A few of the identified cytomegalovirus-associated TCR beta chains were confirmed in vitro to be specific for cytomegalovirus antigens. A later analysis found that most CMV-associated TCR beta chains appeared HLA-restricted, with HLA associations seemingly driven largely by CMV exposure. A further reported finding was that TCR beta sequences accurately predicted the HLA-A and HLA-B alleles for most subjects in the first cohort. Correlated functional status among segregating V segments might reflect linkage disequilibrium, but an unknown experimental factor could not be ruled out. HLA typing was unavailable for some donors at each locus, so association tests used only the typed subset. Some IMGT-functional V segments, including TRBV6-2 and TRBV6-3, could not be distinguished by the 87-base-pair reads and were therefore excluded. It was suggested by the authors that the approach could potentially be generalized to other disease states and immunological phenotypes. In a later genetic analysis, fewer N-insertions in productive TCRs were reported among donors in an Asian-associated ancestry cluster than the roughly 640-donor mean. The only immune exposure information available for the cohort was CMV serostatus. Broadly in line with IMGT annotations, most TCR beta V segments showed up in productive rearrangements about 87% or about 30% of the time in an earlier analysis of around 550 of the donors. Most TCR sequences were observed very rarely across donors, whereas some public TCRs were present in many individuals. Roughly uniform sequencing depth across donors was assumed in presence/absence analyses, although this assumption may not hold. In a later genetic analysis, a missense DCLRE1C variant was associated with V-gene and J-gene trimming of TCR beta chains, and the association was replicated in an independent cohort. Cytomegalovirus status was reported to be diagnosed by the classifier with high specificity and sensitivity in both the original and validation cohorts. In a later analysis, the rate of TCR association differed among HLA loci, with DRB1 alleles having the most associated TCRs and HLA-C alleles having the fewest. A later analysis reported that several top co-occurrence clusters appeared linked to parvovirus B19, influenza, CMV and Epstein-Barr virus. Specific HLA alleles were associated with around 18,000 TCR beta sequences at a false discovery rate of 0.05 in a later analysis. A cluster of highly shared sequence variants was judged likely to be a technical artifact of the sequencing pipeline. In a later analysis, HLA-associated TCR beta chains were found to be more clonally expanded and to have lower generation probabilities than equally common non-associated chains.

The CDR3 holds 16 amino acids from the cysteine to the phenylalanine. Of all the DNA, just the CDR3 is kept, 48 bases in frame from base 1. Clipping removes 3 bases from V and 8 bases from J, with 10 as the unmatched junction base count. CDR1 MNHEY and CDR2 SMNVEV are derived from the germline V gene (reference sequence). The cohort was made up of several hundred healthy bone marrow donors. All cohort members were sampled while nominally healthy, although unrecorded immune exposures were likely present. The donor tested CMV seropositive, placing the donor among the 289 seropositive members of the cohort. A peripheral blood sample was collected from each donor, and TCR beta sequencing was performed on peripheral blood mononuclear cells. Genomic DNA extraction from the blood cell samples was performed with the Qiagen DNeasy Blood Extraction Kit.

The source is a woman in her thirties or forties in good health and CMV-seropositive. Sequencing was done on a sample of PBMCs. The chain employs TRBV27 and TRBJ1-4; 9 central nucleotides agree with TRBD1. The bases read TGTGCCAGCAGTTTCCCCCCGACAGGGGGAAGGGAAAAACTGTTTTTT. This encodes CASSFPPTGGREKLFF.